A selection of T cell receptor beta chains follows, all from one sample in a study of metastatic and nonmetastatic thyroid tumors. TCRdb reanalyzed the PCR reads via MiXCR. The table has about 38,000 clones, 25% to 30% seen once. Sequenced input: blood. Source of these receptors: a female donor with papillary thyroid cancer or a benign thyroid nodule (not recorded which). Some clones in this sample may be carry-over from other donors' samples. The conserved cysteine and the conserved F or W are not part of the CDR3 here. Fields, in order: CDR3 length, J gene, V gene, D gene, CDR3 protein. D genes are given only for firm matches.

13,TRBJ2-7,TRBV24-1,.,ATSEGGAGLYEQY
13,TRBJ1-5,TRBV20-1,.,SANVPSGGNQPQH
10,TRBJ1-1,TRBV28,.,ASSSGNNEAF
9,TRBJ2-3,TRBV7-2,.,ASSNTDTQY
12,TRBJ2-5,TRBV20-1,TRBD2,SVPGGLVVETQY
12,TRBJ2-2,TRBV11-2,TRBD1,ASSLDRATGELF
14,TRBJ2-1,TRBV4-2,.,ASSQGVGGVINEQF
13,TRBJ2-2,TRBV28,.,ASTPGNLNTGELF
13,TRBJ2-1,TRBV27,TRBD1,ASSRRDRHYNEQF
12,TRBJ2-3,TRBV9,.,ASSKSGGTDTQY
16,TRBJ1-5,TRBV15,TRBD1,VTSRERDRGGLNQPQH
13,TRBJ2-1,TRBV20-1,.,SADRPSSGDNEQF
6,TRBJ2-7,TRBV6-1,.,ASPGGY
18,TRBJ2-7,TRBV4-2,TRBD2,ASSLHRPRGAGTSLYEQY
11,TRBJ1-1,TRBV18,.,GSSPPSTFEAF
12,TRBJ2-3,TRBV12-3/TRBV12-4,.,ASTEAASTDTQY
10,TRBJ1-2,TRBV7-9,.,ASSLKSYGYT
11,TRBJ1-1,TRBV7-8,.,ASSWSSDTEAF
10,TRBJ2-7,TRBV30,.,AWGRRTLGQY
11,TRBJ2-3,TRBV7-3,.,ASSLPGTDTQY
12,TRBJ2-5,TRBV20-1,TRBD2,SAGFGTSQETQY